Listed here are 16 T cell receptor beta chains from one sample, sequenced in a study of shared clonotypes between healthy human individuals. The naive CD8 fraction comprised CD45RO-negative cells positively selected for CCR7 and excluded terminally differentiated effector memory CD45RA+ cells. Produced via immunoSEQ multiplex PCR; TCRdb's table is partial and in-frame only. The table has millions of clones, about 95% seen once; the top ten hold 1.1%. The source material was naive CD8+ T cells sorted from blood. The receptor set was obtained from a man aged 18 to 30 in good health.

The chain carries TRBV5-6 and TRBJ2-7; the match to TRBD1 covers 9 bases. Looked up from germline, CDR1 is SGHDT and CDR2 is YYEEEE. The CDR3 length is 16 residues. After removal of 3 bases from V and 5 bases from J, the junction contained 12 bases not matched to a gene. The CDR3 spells CASSWTPGQGPDEQYF. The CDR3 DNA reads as TGTGCCAGCAGCTGGACTCCGGGACAGGGTCCTGACGAGCAGTACTTC.

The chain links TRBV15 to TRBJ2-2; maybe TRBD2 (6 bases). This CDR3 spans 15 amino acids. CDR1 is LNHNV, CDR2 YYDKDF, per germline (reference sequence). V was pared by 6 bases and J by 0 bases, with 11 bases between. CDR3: CATRAGTSNTGELFF. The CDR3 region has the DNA TGTGCCACCAGGGCCGGGACTTCGAACACCGGGGAGCTGTTTTTT.

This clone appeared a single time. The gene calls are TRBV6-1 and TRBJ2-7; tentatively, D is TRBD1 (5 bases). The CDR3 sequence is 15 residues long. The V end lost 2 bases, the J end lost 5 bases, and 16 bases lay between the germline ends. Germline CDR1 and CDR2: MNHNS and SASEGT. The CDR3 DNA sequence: TGTGCCAGCAGTGAACGGCAGGGTCCTGGGCACGAGCAGTACTTC. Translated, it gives CASSERQGPGHEQYF.

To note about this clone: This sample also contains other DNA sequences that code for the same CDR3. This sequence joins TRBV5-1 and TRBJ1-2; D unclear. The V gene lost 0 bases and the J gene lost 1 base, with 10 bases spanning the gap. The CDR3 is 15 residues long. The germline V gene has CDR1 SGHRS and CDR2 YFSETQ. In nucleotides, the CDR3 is TGCGCCAGCAGCTTGGGGTCAGGCGTTAACTATGGCTACACCTTC. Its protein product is CASSLGSGVNYGYTF.

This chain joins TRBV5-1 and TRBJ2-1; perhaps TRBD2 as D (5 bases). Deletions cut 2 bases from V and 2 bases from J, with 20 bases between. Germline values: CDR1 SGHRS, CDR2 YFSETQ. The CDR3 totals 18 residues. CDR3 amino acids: CASSLGLRGMDTYNEQFF. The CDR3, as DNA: TGCGCCAGCAGCTTAGGGCTTCGAGGGATGGATACCTACAATGAGCAGTTCTTC.

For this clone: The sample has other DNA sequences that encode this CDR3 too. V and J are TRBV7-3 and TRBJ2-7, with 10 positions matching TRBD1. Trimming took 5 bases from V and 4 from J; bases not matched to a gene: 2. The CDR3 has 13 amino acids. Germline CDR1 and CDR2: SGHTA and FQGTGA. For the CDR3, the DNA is TGTGCCAGCAGCCCGGGACAGGGGTACGAGCAGTACTTC. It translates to CASSPGQGYEQYF. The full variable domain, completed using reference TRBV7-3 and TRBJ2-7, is GAGVSQTPSNKVTEKGKYVELRCDPISGHTALYWYRQSLGQGPEFLIYFQGTGAADDSGLPNDRFFAVRPEGSVSTLKIQRTERGDSAVYLCASSPGQGYEQYFGPGTRLTVT.

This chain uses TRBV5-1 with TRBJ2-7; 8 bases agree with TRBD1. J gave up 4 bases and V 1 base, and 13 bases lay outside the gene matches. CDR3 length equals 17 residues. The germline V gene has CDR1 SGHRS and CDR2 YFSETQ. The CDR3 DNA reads TGCGCCAGCAGCTTGTCTCGTCTTGGCAGGGGGCAGTACGAGCAGTACTTC. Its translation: CASSLSRLGRGQYEQYF.

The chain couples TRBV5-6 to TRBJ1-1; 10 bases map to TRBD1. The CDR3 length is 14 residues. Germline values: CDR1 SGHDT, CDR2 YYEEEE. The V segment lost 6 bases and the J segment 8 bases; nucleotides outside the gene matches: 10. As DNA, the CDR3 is TGTGCCAGCACCGTCCTAGGGACAGGGGAGGAAGCTTTCTTT. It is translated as CASTVLGTGEEAFF.

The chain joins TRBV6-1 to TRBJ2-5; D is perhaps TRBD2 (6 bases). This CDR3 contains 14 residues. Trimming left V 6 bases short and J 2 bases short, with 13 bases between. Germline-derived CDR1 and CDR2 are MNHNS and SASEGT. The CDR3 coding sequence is TGTGCCAGCAGGCAAGGGGACTGGCAAGAGACCCAGTACTTC. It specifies CASRQGDWQETQYF.

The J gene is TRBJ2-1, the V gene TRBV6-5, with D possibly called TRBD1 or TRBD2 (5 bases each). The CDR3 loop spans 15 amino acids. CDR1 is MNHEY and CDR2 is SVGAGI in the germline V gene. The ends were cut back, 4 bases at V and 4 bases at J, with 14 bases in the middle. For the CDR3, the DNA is TGTGCCAGCAGTTCGGGACGCCAAGGGTACAATGAGCAGTTCTTC. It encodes CASSSGRQGYNEQFF.

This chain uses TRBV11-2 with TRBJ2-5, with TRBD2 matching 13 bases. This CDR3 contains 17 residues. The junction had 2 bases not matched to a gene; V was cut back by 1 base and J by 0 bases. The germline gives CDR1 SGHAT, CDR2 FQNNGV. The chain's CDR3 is CASSLVGLAGDQETQYF. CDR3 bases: TGTGCCAGCAGCTTAGTAGGACTAGCGGGGGACCAAGAGACCCAGTACTTC. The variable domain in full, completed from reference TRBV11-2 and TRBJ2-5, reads EAGVAQSPRYKIIEKRQSVAFWCNPISGHATLYWYQQILGQGPKLLIQFQNNGVVDDSQLPKDRFSAERLKGVDSTLKIQPAKLEDSAVYLCASSLVGLAGDQETQYFGPGTRLLVL.

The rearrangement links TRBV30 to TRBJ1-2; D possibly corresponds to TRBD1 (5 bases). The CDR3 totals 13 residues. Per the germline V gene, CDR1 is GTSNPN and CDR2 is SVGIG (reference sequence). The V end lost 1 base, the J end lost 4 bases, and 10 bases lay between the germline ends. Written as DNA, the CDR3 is TGTGCCTGGAGTGGAGGCACAGGCTATGGCTACACCTTC. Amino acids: CAWSGGTGYGYTF.

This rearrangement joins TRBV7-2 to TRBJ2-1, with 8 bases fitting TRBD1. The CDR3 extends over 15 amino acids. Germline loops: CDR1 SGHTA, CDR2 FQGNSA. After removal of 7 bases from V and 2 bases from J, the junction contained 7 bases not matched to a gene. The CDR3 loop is CASNQDRVTYNEQFF. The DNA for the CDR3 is TGTGCCAGCAACCAGGACAGGGTAACCTACAATGAGCAGTTCTTC.

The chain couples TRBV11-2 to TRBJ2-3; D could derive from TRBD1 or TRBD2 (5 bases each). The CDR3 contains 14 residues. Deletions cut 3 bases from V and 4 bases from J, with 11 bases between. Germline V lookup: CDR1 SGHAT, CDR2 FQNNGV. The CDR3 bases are TGTGCCAGCAGCTTGGGACCCAGGGCAGATACGCAGTATTTT. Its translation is CASSLGPRADTQYF.

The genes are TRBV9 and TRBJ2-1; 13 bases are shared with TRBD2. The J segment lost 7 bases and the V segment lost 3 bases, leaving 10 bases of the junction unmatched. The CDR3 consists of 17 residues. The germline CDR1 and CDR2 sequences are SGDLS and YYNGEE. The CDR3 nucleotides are TGTGCCAGCAGCGAGGAGGGGACTAGCGGGATTGGGAATGAGCAGTTCTTC. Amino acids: CASSEEGTSGIGNEQFF.

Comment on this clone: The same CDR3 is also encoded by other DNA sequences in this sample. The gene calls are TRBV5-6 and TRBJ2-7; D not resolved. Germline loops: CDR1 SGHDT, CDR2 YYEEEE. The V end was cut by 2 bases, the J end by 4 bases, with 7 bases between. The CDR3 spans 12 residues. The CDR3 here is CASSFSSYEQYF. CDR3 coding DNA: TGTGCCAGCAGCTTCAGTTCATACGAGCAGTACTTC.